The rows below give T cell receptor beta chains drawn from one sample of a study of T cell changes during pregnancy in multiple sclerosis. Only in-frame clones appear in the TCRdb table, and some are missing; sequencing was by immunoSEQ multiplex PCR. The sample gives about 22,000 clones, about 93% of which show up once; over 6% is in the top ten. The sequencing here drew on CD8+ T cells from peripheral blood mononuclear cells, taken in the third trimester of pregnancy. These receptors came from a female donor with multiple sclerosis, enrolled in a pregnancy study. Both conserved end residues are part of each CDR3. The D gene is left open where the match is weak. Part of the rows lack a size; the others show once, few, many or a class for expanded clones.

CDR3 DNA	CDR3 protein	J gene	clone size	V gene	D gene
TGTGCCAGCAACCGGGACAGGTTCTCCTACGAGCAGTACTTC	CASNRDRFSYEQYF	TRBJ2-7	.	TRBV6-1	TRBD1
TGTGCCAGCAGCTGGGGGACAGGGGGGTCACCCCTCCACTTT	CASSWGTGGSPLHF	TRBJ1-6	.	TRBV7-9	TRBD1
TGTGCCAGTAGCTCGCCTGGGACAGCTCCAAAACTGTTTTTT	CASSSPGTAPKLFF	TRBJ1-4	.	TRBV19	TRBD1
TGTGCCATCAGTGAGACAGGGCACGAGCAGTACTTC	CAISETGHEQYF	TRBJ2-7	.	TRBV10-3	.
TGTGCCAGCAACCCCGCGGGAGGTGTAAATACGCAGTATTTT	CASNPAGGVNTQYF	TRBJ2-3	.	TRBV27	TRBD2
TGTGCCAGCACCCCATTTCCCCACAACGGGGGGTACACAGATACGCAGTATTTT	CASTPFPHNGGYTDTQYF	TRBJ2-3	.	TRBV11-2	TRBD2
TGTGCCAGCAGTTTAACGGCAGGGGGGAGGGAGACCCAGTACTTC	CASSLTAGGRETQYF	TRBJ2-5	.	TRBV27	.
TGTGCCAGCAGCTCGCCACTTACAGGGCCAAGGGGGCGAGATACGCAGTATTTT	CASSSPLTGPRGRDTQYF	TRBJ2-3	.	TRBV11-2	TRBD1
TGCGCCAGCAGCTTGGCAGACCCGAGGACTGAAGCTTTCTTT	CASSLADPRTEAFF	TRBJ1-1	.	TRBV5-1	.
TGTGCCAGCAGCCCCGAGGACAGGGGGCTCGGGGAGACCCAGTACTTC	CASSPEDRGLGETQYF	TRBJ2-5	once	TRBV7-3	TRBD1
TGTGCCAGCAGCTCTTCGGACAGGCCAAGCAATCAGCCCCAGCATTTT	CASSSSDRPSNQPQHF	TRBJ1-5	.	TRBV7-9	TRBD1
TGTGCCAGCAGTGAAACGGGAGGGAGCTCCTACGAGCAGTACTTC	CASSETGGSSYEQYF	TRBJ2-7	.	TRBV6-1	TRBD2
TGTGCCAGCAGTTGGCAGGGGGACATGAACACTGAAGCTTTCTTT	CASSWQGDMNTEAFF	TRBJ1-1	.	TRBV6-5	TRBD1
TGTGCCAGCAGCTTTAGGCCCAGGGGCCATCTCGAGCAGTACTTC	CASSFRPRGHLEQYF	TRBJ2-7	.	TRBV5-4	.
TGTGCCAGCAGCCCCAGGGACAGGGGGACCCGTGAAGCTTTCTTT	CASSPRDRGTREAFF	TRBJ1-1	.	TRBV13	TRBD1
TGTGCCAGCAGGTATACAGGGGGCGAAGGGTCCTACGAGCAGTACTTC	CASRYTGGEGSYEQYF	TRBJ2-7	.	TRBV11-2	TRBD1
TGTGCCAGCAGTCGGGGAACTGAAGCTTTCTTT	CASSRGTEAFF	TRBJ1-1	.	TRBV6-1	.
TGCGCCAGCAGCCGCCAGACAGGGGACGAGCAGTACTTC	CASSRQTGDEQYF	TRBJ2-7	.	TRBV4-1	TRBD1
TGCGCCAGCAGTCTAATGACAGCGGGTTCTAATGAAAAACTGTTTTTT	CASSLMTAGSNEKLFF	TRBJ1-4	.	TRBV23-1	.
TGCGCCAGCGCCAGTCCACAGGGGGCTACCTACGAGCAGTACTTC	CASASPQGATYEQYF	TRBJ2-7	.	TRBV5-1	TRBD1
TGTGCCAGCAGCCTGGACACGATTACCGGGGAGCTGTTTTTT	CASSLDTITGELFF	TRBJ2-2	once	TRBV4-2	.
TGTGCCAGCAGCCCCCGGACAGGGAGCTCCTACAATGAGCAGTTCTTC	CASSPRTGSSYNEQFF	TRBJ2-1	.	TRBV7-9	TRBD1
TGCGCCAGCAGCTTAAGCGGACAGGGAAGCGAGACCCAGTACTTC	CASSLSGQGSETQYF	TRBJ2-5	.	TRBV5-1	TRBD1
TGTGCCAGCAGTTCGGACAGCCCTATCACTATAGACAATCAGCCCCAGCATTTT	CASSSDSPITIDNQPQHF	TRBJ1-5	.	TRBV2	.
TGTGCCAGCAGCTTAGCGGGACAAAACTCCTACGAGCAGTACTTC	CASSLAGQNSYEQYF	TRBJ2-7	.	TRBV7-6	.
TGTGCCAGCAGCCCCCGGACAGGCGAAGGTTTCTTT	CASSPRTGEGFF	TRBJ1-1	.	TRBV9	TRBD1
TGCGCCAGCAGCGCAGATCCAAATGAAAAACTGTTTTTT	CASSADPNEKLFF	TRBJ1-4	.	TRBV5-1	.
TGCGCCAGCAGCCCTACCCGGGGAGGCGACAATGAGCAGTTCTTC	CASSPTRGGDNEQFF	TRBJ2-1	.	TRBV5-1	.
TGTGCCATCATGAGGACTAGCGGGAGTGGATCCGGGGAACTGTTTTTT	CAIMRTSGSGSGELFF	TRBJ2-2	.	TRBV10-3	TRBD2
TGTGCCAGCAGCGACTTACCGGGGCGGGGGATGAACACTGAAGCTTTCTTT	CASSDLPGRGMNTEAFF	TRBJ1-1	.	TRBV7-9	.
TGTGCCACCAGCTACCAACAGGGAACCTATAGCAATCAGCCCCAGCATTTT	CATSYQQGTYSNQPQHF	TRBJ1-5	.	TRBV15	.
TGTGCCAGCAGATTCGGCGGGGATAACTATGGCTACACCTTC	CASRFGGDNYGYTF	TRBJ1-2	once	TRBV6-6	.
TGTGCCAGTAGTATAGTAGGTAGCGGGAGGCATCACTCCTACAATGAGCAGTTCTTC	CASSIVGSGRHHSYNEQFF	TRBJ2-1	.	TRBV19	TRBD2
TGTGCCAGCAGGAACGGGGTTGGCACTGAAGCTTTCTTT	CASRNGVGTEAFF	TRBJ1-1	.	TRBV27	.
TGTGCTAGTGGTTCCACCGATGGGCCTGGCGATAATTCACCCCTCCACTTT	CASGSTDGPGDNSPLHF	TRBJ1-6	.	TRBV12-5	.
TGCGCCAGCAGCCAAGTAGGGGCCCTAGGAGAGACCCAGTACTTC	CASSQVGALGETQYF	TRBJ2-5	.	TRBV4-1	.
TGTGCCAGCAGGGGACAGGGAGAGACCCAGTACTTC	CASRGQGETQYF	TRBJ2-5	.	TRBV2	TRBD1
TGTGCCAGCTCACCCCCAGGTACCGCCCGCGACCAGTACTTC	CASSPPGTARDQYF	TRBJ2-5	.	TRBV18	.
TGTGCCAGCAGCCAAGTCTCCGGGAGAACCGGGGAGCTGTTTTTT	CASSQVSGRTGELFF	TRBJ2-2	once	TRBV14	.
TGTGCCAGCAGCGGGATAAAAGGGGGCGCGAGGACCGGGGAGCTGTTTTTT	CASSGIKGGARTGELFF	TRBJ2-2	.	TRBV9	TRBD1
TGCGCCAGCAGCCATAGGGACCCGGGACAGGGAGGAACTAATGAAAAACTGTTTTTT	CASSHRDPGQGGTNEKLFF	TRBJ1-4	.	TRBV4-1	TRBD1
TGTGCCAGCAGTTTTCGGGTAGCGGCCTCCTACGAGCAGTACTTC	CASSFRVAASYEQYF	TRBJ2-7	.	TRBV28	.
TGTGCCAGCGTACGCCCCAGGGACACTGAAGCTTTCTTT	CASVRPRDTEAFF	TRBJ1-1	few	TRBV7-9	.
TGTGCCAGCAGCCAAGATCGGGTCCTAGGGGAGCTGTTTTTT	CASSQDRVLGELFF	TRBJ2-2	once	TRBV4-2	.
TGTGCCAGCGCACTATGGACCTCCGGGACTGATGATTACTACGAGCAGTACTTC	CASALWTSGTDDYYEQYF	TRBJ2-7	.	TRBV25-1	.
TGTGCCAGCTGCGGGACAGGCCACACCGGGGAGCTGTTTTTT	CASCGTGHTGELFF	TRBJ2-2	.	TRBV2	TRBD1
TGTGCCAGCAGTTTCAGGGGGAGTACTGAAGCTTTCTTT	CASSFRGSTEAFF	TRBJ1-1	.	TRBV5-4	TRBD1